The 5 T cell receptor beta chains below come from one sample, sequenced in a study of cytomegalovirus exposure and HLA in healthy donors. With 60 Vbeta and 13 Jbeta primers, the PCR was carried out. Assay used: immunoSEQ multiplex PCR; TCRdb lists only in-frame clones, some missing. The sample includes about 160,000 clones, 82% of them seen just once. Source material: PBMCs. The receptors originated from a girl aged 2 to 10 in good health and CMV-seropositive.

DNA of the CDR3: TGTGCCAGCAGCTTAGCAGGGGGGGCTAATGAAAAACTGTTTTTT. Translating it yields CASSLAGGANEKLFF. The chain recombines TRBV7-9 with TRBJ1-4, with a weak D call TRBD1 (6 bases). The length of the CDR3 is 15 residues. V was shortened by 0 bases and J by 3 bases, with 8 bases between the two germline ends. CDR1 SEHNR and CDR2 FQNEAQ come from the germline V gene (reference sequence).

V usage is TRBV4-1 and J usage is TRBJ1-5, with D possibly matching TRBD1 (5 bases). The CDR3 consists of 15 residues. The germline V gene encodes CDR1 MGHRA and CDR2 YSYEKL. The V end was cut by 5 bases, the J end by 1 base, with 12 bases between. CDR3 nucleotides: TGCGCCAGCAGCATCGACAGTCAGAGCAATCAGCCCCAGCATTTT. This encodes CASSIDSQSNQPQHF.

This chain connects TRBV29-1 to TRBJ2-3; D might be TRBD2 (5 bases). Germline V gene data show CDR1 as SQVTM and CDR2 as ANQGSEA. This CDR3 is built from 15 residues. Trimming took 2 bases from V and 2 from J, leaving 14 bases between them. CDR3 sequence: CSVESPYGNTDTQYF. In DNA form, the CDR3 reads TGCAGCGTTGAAAGTCCCTACGGGAACACAGATACGCAGTATTTT.

J is TRBJ2-5 and V is TRBV11-2; 8 nucleotides match TRBD2. Looked up from germline, CDR1 is SGHAT and CDR2 is FQNNGV. Trimming cost V 7 bases and J 5 bases; bases outside gene matches: 21. This CDR3 comprises 18 residues. The CDR3 DNA is TGTGCCAGCAACCTCGGGAGGGCCAGAGATCGGATGAATGAGACCCAGTACTTC. Protein sequence: CASNLGRARDRMNETQYF.

There are a few counts of this clone. The chain recombines TRBV5-4 with TRBJ1-1, with TRBD1 matching 8 bases. J lost 8 bases, V lost 7 bases, and 10 bases had no gene match. Germline V CDR1 and CDR2: SGHNT, YYREEE (reference sequence). CDR3 length: 13 residues. Written as DNA, the CDR3 is TGTGCCAGCGTATTACAGGGGGTTTCAGAAGCTTTCTTT. Protein: CASVLQGVSEAFF.